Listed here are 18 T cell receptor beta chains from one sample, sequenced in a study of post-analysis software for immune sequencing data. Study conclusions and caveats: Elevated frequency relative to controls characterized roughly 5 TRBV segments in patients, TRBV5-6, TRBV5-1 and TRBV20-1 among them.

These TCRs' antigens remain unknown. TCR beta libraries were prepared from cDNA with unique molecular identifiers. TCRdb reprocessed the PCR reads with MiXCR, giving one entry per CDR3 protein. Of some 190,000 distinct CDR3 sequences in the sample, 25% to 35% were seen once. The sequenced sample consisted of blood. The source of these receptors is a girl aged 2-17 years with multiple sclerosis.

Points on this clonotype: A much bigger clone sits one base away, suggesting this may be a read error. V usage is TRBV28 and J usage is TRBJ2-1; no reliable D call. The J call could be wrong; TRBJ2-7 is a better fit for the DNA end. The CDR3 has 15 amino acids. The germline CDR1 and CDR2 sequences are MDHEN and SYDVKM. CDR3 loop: CASWSSKLSYNEQYF. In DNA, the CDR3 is TGTGCCTCATGGAGTAGCAAACTCTCCTACAATGAGCAGTACTTC.

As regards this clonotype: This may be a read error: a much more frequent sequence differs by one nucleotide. CDR3 bases: TGTGCCTGCAGCTTTTACGGCAGGGGGAAGACCCAGTACTTC. Encoded protein: CACSFYGRGKTQYF. J is TRBJ2-5 and V is TRBV7-2, with 7 bases fitting TRBD1. Looked up from germline, CDR1 is SGHTA and CDR2 is FQGNSA. This CDR3 has 14 residues.

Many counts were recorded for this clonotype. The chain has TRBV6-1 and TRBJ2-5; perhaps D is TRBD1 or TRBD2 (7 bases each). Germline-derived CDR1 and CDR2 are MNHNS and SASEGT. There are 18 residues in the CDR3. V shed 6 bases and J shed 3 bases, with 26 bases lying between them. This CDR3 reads CASSSRGLQGTKEETQYF. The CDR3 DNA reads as TGTGCCAGCAGCAGTAGGGGCCTACAGGGGACTAAGGAAGAGACCCAGTACTTC.

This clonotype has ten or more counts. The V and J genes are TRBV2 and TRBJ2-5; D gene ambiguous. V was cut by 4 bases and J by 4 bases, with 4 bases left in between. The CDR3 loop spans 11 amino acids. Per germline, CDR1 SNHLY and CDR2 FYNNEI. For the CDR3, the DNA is TGTGCCAGCAGTGCGAGAGAGACCCAGTACTTC. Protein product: CASSARETQYF.

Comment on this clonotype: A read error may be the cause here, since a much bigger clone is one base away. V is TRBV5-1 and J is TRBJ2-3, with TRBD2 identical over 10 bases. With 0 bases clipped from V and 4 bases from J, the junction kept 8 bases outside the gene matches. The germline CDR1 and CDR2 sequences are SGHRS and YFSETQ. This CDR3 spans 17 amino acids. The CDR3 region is CASSLAAAGGGPDTQYF. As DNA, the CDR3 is TGCGCCAGCAGCTTGGCCGCAGCGGGAGGGGGCCCAGATACGCAGTATTTT.

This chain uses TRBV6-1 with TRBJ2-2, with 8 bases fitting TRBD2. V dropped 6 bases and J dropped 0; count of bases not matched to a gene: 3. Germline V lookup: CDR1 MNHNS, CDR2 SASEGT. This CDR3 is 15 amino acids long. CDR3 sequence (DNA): TGTGCCAGCAGCATACTAGCGGCGAACACCGGGGAGCTGTTTTTT. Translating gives CASSILAANTGELFF.

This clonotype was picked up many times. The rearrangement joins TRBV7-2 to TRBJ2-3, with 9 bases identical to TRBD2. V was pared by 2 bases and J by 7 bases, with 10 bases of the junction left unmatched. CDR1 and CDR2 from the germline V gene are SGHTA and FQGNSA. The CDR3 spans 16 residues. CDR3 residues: CASSLLVLAGTNTQYF. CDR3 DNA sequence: TGTGCCAGCAGCTTATTGGTCCTAGCGGGAACCAATACGCAGTATTTT.

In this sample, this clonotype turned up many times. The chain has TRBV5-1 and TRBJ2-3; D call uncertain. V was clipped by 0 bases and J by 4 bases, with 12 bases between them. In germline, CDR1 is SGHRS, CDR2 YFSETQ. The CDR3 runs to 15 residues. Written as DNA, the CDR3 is TGCGCCAGCAGCTTGGATGCTGGATTGGCAGATACGCAGTATTTT. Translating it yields CASSLDAGLADTQYF.

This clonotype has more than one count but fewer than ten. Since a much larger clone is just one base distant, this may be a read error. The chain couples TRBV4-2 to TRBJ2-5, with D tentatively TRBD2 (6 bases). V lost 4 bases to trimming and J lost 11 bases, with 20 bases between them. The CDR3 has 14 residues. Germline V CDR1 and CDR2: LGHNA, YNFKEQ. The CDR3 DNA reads TGTGCCAGCAGCCGGACGGGACTCTTCTACGGGCAGTACTTC. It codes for CASSRTGLFYGQYF.

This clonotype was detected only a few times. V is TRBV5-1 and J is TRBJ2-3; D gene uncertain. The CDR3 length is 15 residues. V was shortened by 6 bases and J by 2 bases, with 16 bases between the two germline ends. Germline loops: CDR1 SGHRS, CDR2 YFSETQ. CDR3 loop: CASTSLGGFTDTQYF. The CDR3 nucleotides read TGCGCCAGCACCTCCCTCGGCGGCTTCACAGATACGCAGTATTTT.

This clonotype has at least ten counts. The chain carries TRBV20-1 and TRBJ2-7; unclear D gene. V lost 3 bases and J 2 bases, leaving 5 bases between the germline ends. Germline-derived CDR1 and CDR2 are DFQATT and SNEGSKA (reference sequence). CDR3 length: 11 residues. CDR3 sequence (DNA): TGCAGTGCTAGTGCCGCCTACGAGCAGTACTTC. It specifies CSASAAYEQYF.

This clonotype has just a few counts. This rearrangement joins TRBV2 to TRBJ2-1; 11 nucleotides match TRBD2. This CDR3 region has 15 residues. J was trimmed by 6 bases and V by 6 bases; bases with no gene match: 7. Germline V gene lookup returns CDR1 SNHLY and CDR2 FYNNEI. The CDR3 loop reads CASSVAGGSLNEQFF. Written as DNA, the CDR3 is TGTGCCAGCAGCGTAGCGGGAGGGTCGCTCAATGAGCAGTTCTTC.

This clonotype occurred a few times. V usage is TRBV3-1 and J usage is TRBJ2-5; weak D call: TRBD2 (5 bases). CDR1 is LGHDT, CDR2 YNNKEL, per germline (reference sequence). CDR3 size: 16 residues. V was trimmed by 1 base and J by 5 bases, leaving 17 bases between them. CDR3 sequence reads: CASSQAELLVVETQYF. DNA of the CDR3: TGTGCCAGCAGCCAAGCCGAACTACTAGTTGTGGAGACCCAGTACTTC.

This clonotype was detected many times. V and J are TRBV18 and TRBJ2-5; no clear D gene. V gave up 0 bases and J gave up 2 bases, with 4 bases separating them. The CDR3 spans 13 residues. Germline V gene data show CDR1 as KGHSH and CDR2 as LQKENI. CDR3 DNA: TGTGCCAGCTCACCACCCGGTCAAGAGACCCAGTACTTC. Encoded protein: CASSPPGQETQYF.

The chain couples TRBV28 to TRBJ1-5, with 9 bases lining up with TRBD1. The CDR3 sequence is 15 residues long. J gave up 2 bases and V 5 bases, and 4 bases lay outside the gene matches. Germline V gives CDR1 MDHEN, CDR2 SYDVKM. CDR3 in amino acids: CASSEQGAGNQPQHF. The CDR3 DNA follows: TGTGCCAGCAGTGAACAGGGGGCCGGCAATCAGCCCCAGCATTTT.

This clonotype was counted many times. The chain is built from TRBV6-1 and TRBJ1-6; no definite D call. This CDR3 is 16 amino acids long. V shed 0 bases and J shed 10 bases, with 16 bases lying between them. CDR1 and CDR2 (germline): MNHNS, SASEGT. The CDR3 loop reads CASSEALQDPRSPLHF. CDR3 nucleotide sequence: TGTGCCAGCAGTGAAGCGCTTCAGGACCCGAGGTCACCCCTCCACTTT.

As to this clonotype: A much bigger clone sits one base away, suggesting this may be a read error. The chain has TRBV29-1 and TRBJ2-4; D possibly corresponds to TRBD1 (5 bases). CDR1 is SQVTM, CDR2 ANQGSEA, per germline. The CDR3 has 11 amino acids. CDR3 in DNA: TGCAGCGTTGATCAGGGAAACTTTCAGTACTTC. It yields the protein CSVDQGNFQYF.

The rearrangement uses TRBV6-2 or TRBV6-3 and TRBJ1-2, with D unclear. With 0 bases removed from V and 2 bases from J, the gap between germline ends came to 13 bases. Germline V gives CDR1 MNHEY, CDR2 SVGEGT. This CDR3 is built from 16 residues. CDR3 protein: CASSYSLRSLNYGYTF. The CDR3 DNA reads TGTGCCAGCAGTTACTCCCTTAGGTCGCTAAACTATGGCTACACCTTC.